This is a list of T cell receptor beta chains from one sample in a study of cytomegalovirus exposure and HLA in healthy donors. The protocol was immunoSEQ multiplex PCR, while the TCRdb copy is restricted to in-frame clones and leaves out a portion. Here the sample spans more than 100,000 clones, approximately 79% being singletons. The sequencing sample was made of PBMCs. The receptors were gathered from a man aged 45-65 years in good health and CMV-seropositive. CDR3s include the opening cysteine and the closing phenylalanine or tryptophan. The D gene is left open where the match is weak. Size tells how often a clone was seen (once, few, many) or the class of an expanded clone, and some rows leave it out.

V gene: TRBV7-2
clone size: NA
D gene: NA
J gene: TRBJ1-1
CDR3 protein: CASSLVRGTEAFF
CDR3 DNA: TGTGCCAGCAGCTTAGTTCGGGGAACTGAAGCTTTCTTT

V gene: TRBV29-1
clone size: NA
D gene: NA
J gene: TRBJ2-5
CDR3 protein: CTTIGDLGETQYF
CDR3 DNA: TGCACCACCATCGGAGACCTTGGTGAGACCCAGTACTTC

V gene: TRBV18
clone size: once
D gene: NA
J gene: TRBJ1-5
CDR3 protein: CASQGSANQPQHF
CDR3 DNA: TGTGCCAGCCAGGGTTCCGCAAATCAGCCCCAGCATTTT

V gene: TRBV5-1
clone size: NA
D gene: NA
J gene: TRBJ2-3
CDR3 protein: CASSFRDTDTQYF
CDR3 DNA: TGCGCCAGCAGCTTCCGGGACACAGATACGCAGTATTTT

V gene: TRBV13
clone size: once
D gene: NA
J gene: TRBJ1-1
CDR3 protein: CASSPRGPNTEAFF
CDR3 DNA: TGTGCCAGCAGCCCCCGGGGTCCGAACACTGAAGCTTTCTTT

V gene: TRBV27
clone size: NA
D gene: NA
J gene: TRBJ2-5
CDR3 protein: CASSPQNNQETQYF
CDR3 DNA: TGTGCCAGCAGTCCCCAAAATAACCAGGAGACCCAGTACTTC

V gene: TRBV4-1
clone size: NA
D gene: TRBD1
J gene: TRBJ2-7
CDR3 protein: CASSQVVGQGYEQYF
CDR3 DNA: TGCGCCAGCAGCCAAGTAGTGGGACAGGGTTACGAGCAGTACTTC

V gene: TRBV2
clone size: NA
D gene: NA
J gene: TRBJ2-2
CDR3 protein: CASTVQVTGELFF
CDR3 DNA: TGTGCCAGCACGGTCCAGGTGACCGGGGAGCTGTTTTTT

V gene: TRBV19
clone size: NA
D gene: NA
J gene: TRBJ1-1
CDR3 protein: CASSILTGQSEAFF
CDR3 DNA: TGTGCCAGTAGTATTTTGACAGGACAGAGTGAAGCTTTCTTT

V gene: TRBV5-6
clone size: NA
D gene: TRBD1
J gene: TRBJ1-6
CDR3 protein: CASSLAGTANSPLHF
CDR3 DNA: TGTGCCAGCAGCTTGGCCGGGACAGCTAATTCACCCCTCCACTTT

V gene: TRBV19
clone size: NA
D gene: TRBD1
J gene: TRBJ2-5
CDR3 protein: CASSIVDRGLQETQYF
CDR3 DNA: TGTGCCAGTAGTATAGTTGACAGGGGGCTCCAAGAGACCCAGTACTTC

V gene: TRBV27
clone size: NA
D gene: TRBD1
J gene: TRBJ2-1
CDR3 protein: CASSFYDRGSNEQFF
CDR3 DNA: TGTGCCAGCAGTTTTTACGACAGGGGAAGCAATGAGCAGTTCTTC

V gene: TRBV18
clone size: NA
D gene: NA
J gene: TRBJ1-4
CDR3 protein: CASSQGATNEKLFF
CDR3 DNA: TGTGCCAGCTCACAGGGAGCAACTAATGAAAAACTGTTTTTT

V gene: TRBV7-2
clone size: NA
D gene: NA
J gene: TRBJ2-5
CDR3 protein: CASTLRGTQYF
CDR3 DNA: TGTGCCAGCACCCTCCGGGGGACCCAGTACTTC

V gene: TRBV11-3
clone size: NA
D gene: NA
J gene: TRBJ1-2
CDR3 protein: CASSPGDYGYTF
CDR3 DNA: TGTGCCAGCAGCCCCGGGGACTATGGCTACACCTTC

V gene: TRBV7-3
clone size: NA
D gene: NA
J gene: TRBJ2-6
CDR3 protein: CASSLGARTGANVLTF
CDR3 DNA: TGTGCCAGCAGCTTAGGGGCCCGGACTGGGGCCAACGTCCTGACTTTC

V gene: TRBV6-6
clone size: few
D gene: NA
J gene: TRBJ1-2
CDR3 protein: CASSPGQGYTDGYTF
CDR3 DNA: TGTGCCAGTTCCCCTGGGCAGGGCTATACAGATGGCTACACCTTC

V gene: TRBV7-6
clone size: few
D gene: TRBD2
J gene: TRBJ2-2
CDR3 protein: CASSSPGLAPGELFF
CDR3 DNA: TGTGCCAGCAGCTCACCGGGACTAGCGCCCGGGGAGCTGTTTTTT

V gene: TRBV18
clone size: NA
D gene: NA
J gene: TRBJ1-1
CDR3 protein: CASSPIARNTEAFF
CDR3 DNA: TGTGCCAGCTCCCCGATAGCTAGGAATACTGAAGCTTTCTTT

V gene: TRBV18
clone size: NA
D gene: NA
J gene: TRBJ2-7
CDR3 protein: CASSIPGGNEQYF
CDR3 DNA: TGTGCCAGCTCGATTCCCGGGGGTAACGAGCAGTACTTC

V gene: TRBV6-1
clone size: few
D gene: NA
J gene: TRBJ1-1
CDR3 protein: CASSEVGETEAFF
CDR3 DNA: TGTGCCAGCAGTGAGGTAGGGGAAACTGAAGCTTTCTTT

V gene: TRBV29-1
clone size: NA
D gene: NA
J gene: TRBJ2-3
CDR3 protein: CSVRRDTQYF
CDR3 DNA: TGCAGCGTCCGGCGGGATACGCAGTATTTT

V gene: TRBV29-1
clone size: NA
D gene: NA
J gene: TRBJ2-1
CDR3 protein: CSVDSSLASYNEQFF
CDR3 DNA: TGCAGCGTTGATAGTAGTCTAGCGTCTTACAATGAGCAGTTCTTC

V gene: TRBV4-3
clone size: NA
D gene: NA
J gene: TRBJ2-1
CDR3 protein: CASSQAGVRTNEQFF
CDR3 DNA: TGCGCCAGCAGCCAAGCGGGAGTAAGGACCAATGAGCAGTTCTTC

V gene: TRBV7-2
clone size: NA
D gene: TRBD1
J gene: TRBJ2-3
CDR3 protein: CASNQDRSRTDTQYF
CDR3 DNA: TGTGCCAGCAACCAGGACAGGTCCCGCACAGATACGCAGTATTTT

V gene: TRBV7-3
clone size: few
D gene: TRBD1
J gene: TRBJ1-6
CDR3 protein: CASSLMGQGANSPLHF
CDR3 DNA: TGTGCCAGCAGCTTAATGGGACAGGGGGCAAATTCACCCCTCCACTTT

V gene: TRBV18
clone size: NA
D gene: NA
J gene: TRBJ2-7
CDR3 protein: CASSPGQSYEQYF
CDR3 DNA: TGTGCCAGCTCACCTGGCCAGTCCTACGAGCAGTACTTC

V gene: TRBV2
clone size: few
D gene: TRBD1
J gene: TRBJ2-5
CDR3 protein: CASSEEGTGAGSVGTQYF
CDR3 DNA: TGTGCCAGCAGTGAAGAGGGGACAGGGGCTGGAAGCGTAGGGACCCAGTACTTC

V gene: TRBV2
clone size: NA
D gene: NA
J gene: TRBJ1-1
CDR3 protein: CASSELTDNTEAFF
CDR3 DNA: TGTGCCAGCAGTGAGTTGACAGACAACACTGAAGCTTTCTTT

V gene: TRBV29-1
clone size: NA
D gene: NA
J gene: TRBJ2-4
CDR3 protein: CSAGSVKNIQYF
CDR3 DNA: TGCAGCGCAGGGTCGGTCAAAAACATTCAGTACTTC